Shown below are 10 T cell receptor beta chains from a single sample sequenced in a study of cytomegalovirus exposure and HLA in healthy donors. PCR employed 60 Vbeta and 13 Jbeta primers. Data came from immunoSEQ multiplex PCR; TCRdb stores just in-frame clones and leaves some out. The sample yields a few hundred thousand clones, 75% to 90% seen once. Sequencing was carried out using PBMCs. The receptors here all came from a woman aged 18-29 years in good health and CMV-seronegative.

Here the CDR3 reads CASSLDREMNTEAFF. Here the CDR3 DNA reads TGTGCCAGCAGCTTGGACAGGGAAATGAACACTGAAGCTTTCTTT. The rearrangement uses TRBV7-3 and TRBJ1-1, with TRBD1 matching 8 bases. The length of the CDR3 is 15 residues. Germline CDR1 and CDR2: SGHTA and FQGTGA. The junction had 3 bases not matched to a gene; V was cut back by 3 bases and J by 0 bases. The full variable domain, with the rest looked up from reference TRBV7-3 and TRBJ1-1, is GAGVSQTPSNKVTEKGKYVELRCDPISGHTALYWYRQSLGQGPEFLIYFQGTGAADDSGLPNDRFFAVRPEGSVSTLKIQRTERGDSAVYLCASSLDREMNTEAFFGQGTRLTVV.

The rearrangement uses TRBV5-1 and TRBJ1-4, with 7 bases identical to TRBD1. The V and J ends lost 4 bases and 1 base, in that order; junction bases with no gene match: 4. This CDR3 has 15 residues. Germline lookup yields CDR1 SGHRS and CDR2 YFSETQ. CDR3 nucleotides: TGCGCCAGCAGCACCGACAGGGTAACTAATGAAAAACTGTTTTTT. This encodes CASSTDRVTNEKLFF.

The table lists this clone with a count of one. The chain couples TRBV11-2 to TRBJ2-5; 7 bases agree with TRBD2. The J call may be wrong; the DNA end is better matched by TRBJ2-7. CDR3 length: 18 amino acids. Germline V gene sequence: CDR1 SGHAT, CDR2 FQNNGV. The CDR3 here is CASSLDSGRTRVSYEQYF. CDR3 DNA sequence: TGTGCCAGCAGCTTAGATAGCGGGCGGACCAGGGTCTCCTACGAGCAGTACTTC.

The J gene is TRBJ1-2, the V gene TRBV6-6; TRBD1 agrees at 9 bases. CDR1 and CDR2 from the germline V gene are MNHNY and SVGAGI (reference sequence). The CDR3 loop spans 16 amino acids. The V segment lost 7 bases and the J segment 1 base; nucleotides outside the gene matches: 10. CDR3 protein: CASTSTGGWGNYGYTF. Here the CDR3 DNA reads TGTGCCAGCACCTCCACAGGGGGCTGGGGTAACTATGGCTACACCTTC.

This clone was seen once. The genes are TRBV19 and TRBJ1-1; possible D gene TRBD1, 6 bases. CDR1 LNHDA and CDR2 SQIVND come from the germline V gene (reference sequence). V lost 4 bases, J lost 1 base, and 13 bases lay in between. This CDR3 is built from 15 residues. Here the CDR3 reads CASSSTGNPNTEAFF. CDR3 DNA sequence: TGTGCCAGTAGTAGTACAGGGAACCCGAACACTGAAGCTTTCTTT. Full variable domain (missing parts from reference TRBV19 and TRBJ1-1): DGGITQSPKYLFRKEGQNVTLSCEQNLNHDAMYWYRQDPGQGLRLIYYSQIVNDFQKGDIAEGYSVSREKKESFPLTVTSAQKNPTAFYLCASSSTGNPNTEAFFGQGTRLTVV.

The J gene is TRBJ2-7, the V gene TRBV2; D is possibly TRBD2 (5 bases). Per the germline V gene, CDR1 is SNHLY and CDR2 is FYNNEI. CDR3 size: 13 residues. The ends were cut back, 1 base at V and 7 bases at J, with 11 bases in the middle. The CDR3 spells CASSEGTSAEQYF. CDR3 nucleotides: TGTGCCAGCAGTGAAGGGACTTCCGCAGAGCAGTACTTC.

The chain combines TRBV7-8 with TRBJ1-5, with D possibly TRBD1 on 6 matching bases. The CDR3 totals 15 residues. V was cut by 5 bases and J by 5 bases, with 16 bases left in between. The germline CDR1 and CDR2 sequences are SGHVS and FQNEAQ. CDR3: CASSTLGTQHQPQHF. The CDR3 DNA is TGTGCCAGCAGCACCTTGGGGACACAACATCAGCCCCAGCATTTT.

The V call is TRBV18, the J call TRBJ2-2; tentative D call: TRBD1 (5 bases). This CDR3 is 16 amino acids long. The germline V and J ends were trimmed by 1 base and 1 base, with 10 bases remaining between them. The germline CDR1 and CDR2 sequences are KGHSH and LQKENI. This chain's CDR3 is CASSPLAGMNTGELFF. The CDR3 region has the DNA TGTGCCAGCTCACCACTGGCAGGGATGAACACCGGGGAGCTGTTTTTT. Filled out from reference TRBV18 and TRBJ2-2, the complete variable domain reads NAGVMQNPRHLVRRRGQEARLRCSPMKGHSHVYWYRQLPEEGLKFMVYLQKENIIDESGMPKERFSAEFPKEGPSILRIQQVVRGDSAAYFCASSPLAGMNTGELFFGEGSRLTVL.

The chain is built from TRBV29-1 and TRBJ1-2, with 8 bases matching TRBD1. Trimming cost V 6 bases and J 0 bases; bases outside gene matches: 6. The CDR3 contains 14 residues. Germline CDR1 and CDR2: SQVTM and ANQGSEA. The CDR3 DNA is TGCAGCGTCCATTTCAGGGGGCCTAACTATGGCTACACCTTC. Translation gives CSVHFRGPNYGYTF.

CDR3 sequence reads: CASSLRRDRANYGYTF. The CDR3 nucleotides are TGTGCCAGTAGTTTGCGCCGGGACAGGGCGAACTATGGCTACACCTTC. The chain is built from TRBV19 and TRBJ1-2; 9 nucleotides line up with TRBD1. V gave up 5 bases and J gave up 2 bases; unmatched junction bases: 9. Germline CDR1 LNHDA, CDR2 SQIVND (reference sequence). CDR3 length: 16 amino acids.